Ten or more counts support the clone carrying this T cell receptor beta chain. The CDR3 is made up of 13 amino acids. Germline V gene sequence: CDR1 LGHNA, CDR2 YSLEER. Trimming took off 1 base at V and 10 bases at J, with 11 bases between the two ends. TCRdb reprocessed the 5' RACE reads via MiXCR and lists one record per CDR3 protein. This table holds tens of thousands of distinct CDR3 sequences, approximately 20% found once. Sequenced: naive CD4+ T cells sorted from a lymph node. The sample's subset: naive CD4+ T cells, CD4+CD45RA+CD25-. This sequence originates from a female donor with breast cancer. V is TRBV4-3 and J is TRBJ1-5; D not resolved. The CDR3 nucleotides are TGCGCCAGCAGCCAAGCCCCTGGCCGACCCCAGCATTTT. This encodes CASSQAPGRPQHF.